The 7 T cell receptor beta chains below were found in one sample sequenced in a study of cytomegalovirus exposure and HLA in healthy donors. The PCR ran on 60 Vbeta and 13 Jbeta primers. The repertoire was sequenced with immunoSEQ multiplex PCR; TCRdb's copy has only in-frame clones and lacks some. The table lists some 160,000 clones, approximately 80% of them singletons, with about 0.5% in the top ten. Sequenced input: PBMCs. Receptor source: a woman aged 45-60 years in good health and CMV-seronegative.

The chain recombines TRBV12-2 with TRBJ1-2; TRBD1 is taken as the D call from the table, unchecked against the DNA. TRBV12-2 has pseudogene status. The CDR3 is 16 residues long. The CDR3 loop reads CASRTWDRKKGYGYTF. The CDR3 DNA sequence: TGTGCAAGTCGCACTTGGGACAGAAAGAAGGGCTATGGCTACACCTTC.

The CDR3 sequence: CASSWTQGNNEKLFF. The CDR3 region has the DNA TGTGCCAGCAGCTGGACACAGGGGAATAATGAAAAACTGTTTTTT. V is TRBV7-2 and J is TRBJ1-4, with 7 positions matching TRBD1. The CDR3 totals 15 residues. Germline V lookup: CDR1 SGHTA, CDR2 FQGNSA. The V segment lost 4 bases and the J segment 4 bases; nucleotides outside the gene matches: 6.

The J gene is TRBJ1-2, the V gene TRBV7-9; the match to TRBD1 covers 10 bases. V gave up 4 bases and J gave up 6 bases; unmatched junction bases: 5. CDR1 and CDR2 from the germline V gene are SEHNR and FQNEAQ (reference sequence). CDR3 length: 14 residues. This chain's CDR3 is CASSSRQGADGYTF. The DNA of the CDR3 is TGTGCCAGCAGCTCTAGACAGGGGGCGGATGGCTACACCTTC. The variable domain in full, with the rest retrieved from reference TRBV7-9 and TRBJ1-2, is DTGVSQNPRHKITKRGQNVTFRCDPISEHNRLYWYRQTLGQGPEFLTYFQNEAQLEKSRLLSDRFSAERPKGSFSTLEIQRTEQGDSAMYLCASSSRQGADGYTFGSGTRLTVV.

This chain uses TRBV18 with TRBJ1-3; tentative D call: TRBD1 (5 bases). The length of the CDR3 is 15 residues. The germline gives CDR1 KGHSH, CDR2 LQKENI. The V and J ends lost 6 bases and 3 bases respectively, with 15 bases between them. The CDR3 is CASSPGGGVGNTIYF. The CDR3 bases are TGTGCCAGCTCTCCTGGAGGAGGGGTTGGAAACACCATATATTTT.

The J gene is TRBJ2-7, the V gene TRBV28, with a weak D call TRBD2 (6 bases). V was clipped by 1 base and J by 3 bases, with 10 bases between them. Germline V CDR1 and CDR2: MDHEN, SYDVKM. The CDR3 runs to 14 residues. The CDR3 loop is CASSLSGDDYEQYF. The CDR3 DNA follows: TGTGCCAGCAGTTTATCGGGGGACGACTACGAGCAGTACTTC.

This clone came up a few times. The gene calls are TRBV7-2 and TRBJ2-3; a weak D match, TRBD2 (6 bases). Germline V CDR1 and CDR2: SGHTA, FQGNSA. The CDR3 has 11 residues. Trimming took off 5 bases at V and 7 bases at J, with 7 bases between the two ends. The CDR3 sequence is CASSGGYTQYF. CDR3 bases: TGTGCCAGCAGCGGGGGGTATACGCAGTATTTT.

The V and J genes are TRBV5-6 and TRBJ2-3; 7 positions agree with TRBD1. The CDR3 is 14 amino acids. V gave up 4 bases and J gave up 3 bases; unmatched junction bases: 5. Germline assignment: CDR1 SGHDT and CDR2 YYEEEE. CDR3 nucleotides: TGTGCCAGCAGCCGCACAGGGGTTACAGATACGCAGTATTTT. This codes for CASSRTGVTDTQYF.